One and the same sample provided the 21 T cell receptor beta chains below, sequenced in a study of technical replicates of blood from several donors. Generated by immunoSEQ multiplex PCR, the TCRdb table keeps only in-frame clones and is missing some. The sample holds 65,000 to 85,000 clones, around 90% seen once. The specimen was T cells isolated from PBMCs. The receptors were sampled from a human donor in good health.

The chain couples TRBV5-4 to TRBJ2-1; 10 positions agree with TRBD2. The CDR3 extends over 15 amino acids. V shed 4 bases and J 5 bases; nucleotides not matched to a gene: 6. Germline assignment: CDR1 SGHNT and CDR2 YYREEE (reference sequence). The CDR3 region has the DNA TGTGCCAGCAGCGCCGGGACTAGCGCTAACAATGAGCAGTTCTTC. As protein: CASSAGTSANNEQFF. Together with reference TRBV5-4 and TRBJ2-1, the CDR3 gives the full variable domain: ETGVTQSPTHLIKTRGQQVTLRCSSQSGHNTVSWYQQALGQGPQFIFQYYREEENGRGNFPPRFSGLQFPNYSSELNVNALELDDSALYLCASSAGTSANNEQFFGPGTRLTVL.

The chain joins TRBV4-3 to TRBJ2-7, with a weak D call TRBD2 (6 bases). The CDR3 has 15 residues. Germline CDR1 is LGHNA and CDR2 is YSLEER. V lost 2 bases and J 3 bases, leaving 14 bases between the germline ends. The CDR3 DNA is TGCGCCAGCAGCCAATTTTACGCGGGGAGCTACGAGCAGTACTTC. Translated, it gives CASSQFYAGSYEQYF.

The chain employs TRBV7-2 and TRBJ1-4; 9 nucleotides agree with TRBD1. Germline trimming cut 5 bases from V and 4 bases from J; bases unmatched to any gene: 8. This CDR3 contains 16 residues. The germline V gene has CDR1 SGHTA and CDR2 FQGNSA. The CDR3 region has the DNA TGTGCCAGCAGCCGGGACAGGGCTGGGGGTAATGAAAAACTGTTTTTT. This gives the protein CASSRDRAGGNEKLFF.

The J gene is TRBJ2-6, the V gene TRBV7-8; D is undetermined. Germline assignment: CDR1 SGHVS and CDR2 FQNEAQ. This CDR3 has 17 amino acids. Trimming took off 3 bases at V and 0 bases at J, with 12 bases between the two ends. The CDR3 protein is CASSFISFFSGANVLTF. CDR3 bases: TGTGCCAGCAGCTTCATCAGTTTTTTCTCTGGGGCCAACGTCCTGACTTTC.

The V call is TRBV23-1, the J call TRBJ1-5, with 7 bases lining up with TRBD1. TRBV23-1 is an ORF, with its function uncertain. With V trimmed by 6 bases and J by 6 bases, 5 bases remained unmatched. The CDR3 extends over 13 amino acids. The CDR3 DNA reads TGCGCCAGCAGGACAGGGCGGATTCAGCCCCAGCATTTT. It translates to CASRTGRIQPQHF.

The chain is built from TRBV19 and TRBJ1-1, with 8 bases that match TRBD1. Germline values: CDR1 LNHDA, CDR2 SQIVND (reference sequence). The V segment lost 3 bases and the J segment 5 bases; nucleotides outside the gene matches: 11. CDR3 length: 16 residues. This CDR3 reads CASSIATRGLKTEAFF. The CDR3 DNA reads TGTGCCAGTAGTATTGCTACCAGGGGGCTAAAGACTGAAGCTTTCTTT.

The chain uses TRBV15 and TRBJ1-2; D unresolved. Trimming shortened V by 2 bases and J by 0 bases, and 13 bases separated the two germline ends. The length of the CDR3 is 16 residues. Germline V gene data show CDR1 as LNHNV and CDR2 as YYDKDF (reference sequence). CDR3 protein: CATSRPRLLANYGYTF. CDR3 sequence (DNA): TGTGCCACCAGCAGACCTCGACTTTTAGCTAACTATGGCTACACCTTC.

CDR3: CASSHGVASGYEQYF. The CDR3 DNA sequence: TGCGCCAGCAGCCACGGTGTGGCTAGCGGCTACGAGCAGTACTTC. The chain links TRBV4-3 to TRBJ2-7, with 7 bases lining up with TRBD2. There are 15 residues in the CDR3. The germline gives CDR1 LGHNA, CDR2 YSLEER. V lost 3 bases, J lost 3 bases, and 8 bases stayed unmatched.

This clone was seen more than once but under ten times. The chain links TRBV27 to TRBJ1-1, with D possibly TRBD1 on 6 matching bases. CDR1 MNHEY and CDR2 SMNVEV come from the germline V gene (reference sequence). The V gene lost 6 bases and the J gene lost 11 bases, with 28 bases spanning the gap. The CDR3 sequence is 16 residues long. The DNA of the CDR3 is TGTGCCAGCAGATATATACCCGGGACAAACAGTTCTTTTGCTTTCTTT. It yields the protein CASRYIPGTNSSFAFF.

The J gene is TRBJ1-2, the V gene TRBV28; D not certain. V was pared by 3 bases and J by 8 bases, with 10 bases between. The CDR3 has 12 residues. Per the germline V gene, CDR1 is MDHEN and CDR2 is SYDVKM. The DNA of the CDR3 is TGTGCCAGCAGTTTTCCGGGTGGGGGCTACACCTTC. Protein: CASSFPGGGYTF.

The genes are TRBV11-2 and TRBJ1-2, with 9 bases matching TRBD1. Germline loops: CDR1 SGHAT, CDR2 FQNNGV. The V segment lost 1 base and the J segment 4 bases; nucleotides outside the gene matches: 1. CDR3 length: 14 amino acids. CDR3 nucleotide sequence: TGTGCCAGCAGCTTAGGACAGGGGGTCTATGGCTACACCTTC. Residues: CASSLGQGVYGYTF.

This chain joins TRBV7-9 and TRBJ2-1, with 9 bases fitting TRBD2. The ends lost 4 bases at V and 5 bases at J; junction bases unmatched: 9. Germline V lookup: CDR1 SEHNR, CDR2 FQNEAQ (reference sequence). This CDR3 is built from 16 residues. The CDR3 here is CASSSRAGGSNNEQFF. The CDR3 DNA follows: TGTGCCAGCAGCTCAAGAGCGGGAGGATCCAACAATGAGCAGTTCTTC. Variable domain in full (rest from reference TRBV7-9 and TRBJ2-1): DTGVSQNPRHKITKRGQNVTFRCDPISEHNRLYWYRQTLGQGPEFLTYFQNEAQLEKSRLLSDRFSAERPKGSFSTLEIQRTEQGDSAMYLCASSSRAGGSNNEQFFGPGTRLTVL.

The chain has TRBV11-2 and TRBJ1-1; D might be TRBD1 (5 bases). The V end was cut by 4 bases, the J end by 7 bases, with 7 bases between. CDR3 length equals 11 residues. Germline CDR1 SGHAT, CDR2 FQNNGV. The CDR3 DNA sequence: TGTGCCAGCAGCTGGACAATTGAAGCTTTCTTT. It yields the protein CASSWTIEAFF.

CDR3 in DNA: TGTGCCAGCAGCCTCGGGGGGGGGCCGGGGGATGAGCAGTTCTTC. Protein product: CASSLGGGPGDEQFF. The rearrangement joins TRBV9 to TRBJ2-1; 8 nucleotides align to TRBD2. Trimming at V came to 4 bases and at J to 8 bases, leaving 11 bases not matched to a gene. CDR1 is SGDLS, CDR2 YYNGEE, per germline. This CDR3 has 15 residues.

For this clone: The junction shows a germline mismatch at one end, possibly a read error. V usage is TRBV7-8 and J usage is TRBJ2-1, with 12 bases matching TRBD2. Germline assignment: CDR1 SGHVS and CDR2 FQNEAQ. CDR3 length: 15 amino acids. CDR3 nucleotides: TGTGCCAGCAGCCTAGCGGGAGGGCCTTTATATGAGCAGTTCTTC. It yields the protein CASSLAGGPLYEQFF.

The rearrangement links TRBV7-6 to TRBJ1-1, with TRBD1 identical over 11 bases. Germline V lookup: CDR1 SGHVS, CDR2 FNYEAQ. V lost 4 bases to trimming and J lost 6 bases; unmatched junction nucleotides: 10. The CDR3 sequence is 16 residues long. The CDR3 loop is CASSSIQGQGGPEAFF. CDR3 sequence (DNA): TGTGCCAGCAGCTCCATCCAGGGACAGGGGGGTCCTGAAGCTTTCTTT.

To note about this clone: One junction end disagrees with the germline gene, perhaps due to a read error. The chain couples TRBV11-3 to TRBJ2-1; a weak D match, TRBD2 (5 bases). Germline loops: CDR1 SGHNT, CDR2 YENEEA. This CDR3 has 15 residues. CDR3 nucleotide sequence: TGTGCCAGCAGCTTAGATCTAGCCTCCCACAATGAGCAGTTCTTC. Amino acid sequence: CASSLDLASHNEQFF.

DNA of the CDR3: TGTGCCAGCAGTCTCACCGGGACAGGGGGCTTTGTGACTGAAGCTTTCTTT. Translated: CASSLTGTGGFVTEAFF. The chain links TRBV2 to TRBJ1-1; 12 positions agree with TRBD1. CDR3 length: 17 amino acids. In germline, CDR1 is SNHLY, CDR2 FYNNEI. With 5 bases clipped from V and 5 bases from J, the junction kept 12 bases outside the gene matches.

The rearrangement joins TRBV10-3 to TRBJ2-1; the match to TRBD2 covers 8 bases. Unmatched junction bases numbered 8, after V lost 4 bases and J lost 6 bases. Looked up from germline, CDR1 is ENHRY and CDR2 is SYGVKD. The CDR3 covers 15 residues. The CDR3 loop is CAISGIAGTSNEQFF. The CDR3, as DNA: TGTGCCATCAGTGGGATAGCGGGAACCTCCAATGAGCAGTTCTTC.

The rearrangement links TRBV11-1 to TRBJ1-1, with a weak D call TRBD1 (5 bases). Trimming pared 0 bases from V and 3 bases from J, leaving 8 bases between. Looked up from germline, CDR1 is SGHAT and CDR2 is FQDESV (reference sequence). The CDR3 is 14 amino acids. DNA for the CDR3: TGTGCCAGCAGCTTAGCCATCAGGGACACTGAAGCTTTCTTT. This sequence encodes CASSLAIRDTEAFF.

The chain joins TRBV7-9 to TRBJ2-7, with 10 bases that match TRBD2. Trimming took 5 bases from V and 0 from J; bases not matched to a gene: 4. The CDR3 totals 15 residues. Germline lookup yields CDR1 SEHNR and CDR2 FQNEAQ (reference sequence). CDR3 sequence (DNA): TGTGCCAGCAGCCAAACTAGCGGGGCCTCCTACGAGCAGTACTTC. This sequence encodes CASSQTSGASYEQYF.